This T cell receptor (beta chain) was identified during a study of beta chain features in type 1 diabetes. What was sequenced were expressed TCRB transcripts, since all of the isolated RNA had been reverse transcribed. Produced via immunoSEQ multiplex PCR; TCRdb's table is partial and in-frame only. The data show roughly 150,000 clones, 11% seen once. Study findings and constraints: HLA influence on TCRB rearrangement stayed unresolved here.

Germline loops: CDR1 SGHRS, CDR2 YFSETQ. V was pared by 3 bases and J by 3 bases, with 4 bases of the junction left unmatched. The CDR3 has 16 amino acids. Remarks on this clone: Its antigen is currently unknown.

The origin of this receptor is a man between 18 and 29 years old in good health. Sequenced material: central memory CD4+ T cells from blood. The chain couples TRBV5-1 to TRBJ2-2, with 11 bases lining up with TRBD2. The CDR3 bases are TGCGCCAGCAGCTCCCCTAGCGGGGGGCACACCGGGGAGCTGTTTTTT. Its protein product is CASSSPSGGHTGELFF.